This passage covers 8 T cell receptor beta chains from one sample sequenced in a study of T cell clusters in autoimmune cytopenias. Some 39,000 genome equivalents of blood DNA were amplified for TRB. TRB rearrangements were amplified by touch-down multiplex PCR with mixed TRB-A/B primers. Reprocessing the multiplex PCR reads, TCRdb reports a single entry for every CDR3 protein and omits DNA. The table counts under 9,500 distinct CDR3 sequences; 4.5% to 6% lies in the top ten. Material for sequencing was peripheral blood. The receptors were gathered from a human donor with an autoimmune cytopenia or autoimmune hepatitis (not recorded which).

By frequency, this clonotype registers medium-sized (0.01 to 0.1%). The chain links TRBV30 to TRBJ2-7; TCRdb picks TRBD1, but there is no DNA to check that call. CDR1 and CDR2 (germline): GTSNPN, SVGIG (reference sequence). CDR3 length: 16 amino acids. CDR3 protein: CAWSGGRGGYNYEQYF.

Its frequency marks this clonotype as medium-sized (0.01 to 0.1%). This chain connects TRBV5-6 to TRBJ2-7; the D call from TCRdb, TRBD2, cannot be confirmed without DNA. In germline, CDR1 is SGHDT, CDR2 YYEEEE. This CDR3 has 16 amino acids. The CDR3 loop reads CASSLAASGNTYEQYF.

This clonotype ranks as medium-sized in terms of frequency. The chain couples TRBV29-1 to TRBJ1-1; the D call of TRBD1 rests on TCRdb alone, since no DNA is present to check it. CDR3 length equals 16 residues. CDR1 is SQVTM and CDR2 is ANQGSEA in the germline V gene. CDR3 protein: CSIDRGLLPGAPEAFF. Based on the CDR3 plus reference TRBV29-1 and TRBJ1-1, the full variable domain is SAVISQKPSRDICQRGTSLTIQCQVDSQVTMMFWYRQQPGQSLTLIATANQGSEATYESGFVIDKFPISRPNLTFSTLTVSNMSPEDSSIYLCSIDRGLLPGAPEAFFGQGTRLTVV.

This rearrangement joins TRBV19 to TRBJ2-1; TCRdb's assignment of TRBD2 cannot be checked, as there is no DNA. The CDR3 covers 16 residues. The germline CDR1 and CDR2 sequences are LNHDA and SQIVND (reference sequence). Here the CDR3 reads CASSSLAGGPYNEQFF.

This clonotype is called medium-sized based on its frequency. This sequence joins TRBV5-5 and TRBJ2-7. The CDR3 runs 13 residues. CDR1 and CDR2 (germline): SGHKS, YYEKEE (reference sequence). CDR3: CASSLGVSYEQYF.

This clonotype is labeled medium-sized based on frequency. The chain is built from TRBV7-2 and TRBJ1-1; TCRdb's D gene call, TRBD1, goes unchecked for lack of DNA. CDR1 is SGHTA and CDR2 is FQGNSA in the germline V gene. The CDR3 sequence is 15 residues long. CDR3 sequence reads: CASSLVWGQVTEAFF. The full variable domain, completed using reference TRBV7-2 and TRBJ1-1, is GAGVSQSPSNKVTEKGKDVELRCDPISGHTALYWYRQSLGQGLEFLIYFQGNSAPDKSGLPSDRFSAERTGGSVSTLTIQRTQQEDSAVYLCASSLVWGQVTEAFFGQGTRLTVV.

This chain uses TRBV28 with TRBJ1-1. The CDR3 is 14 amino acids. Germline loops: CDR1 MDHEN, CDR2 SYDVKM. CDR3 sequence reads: CASSFTEFGTEAFF.

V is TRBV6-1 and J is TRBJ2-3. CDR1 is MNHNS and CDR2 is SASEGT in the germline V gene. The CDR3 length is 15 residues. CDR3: CASSEAASTADTQYF.